The present TCR beta chain was sequenced within a study of blood T cell repertoires in COVID-19. Overall study: PBMCs, B-cell-depleted T cells, or T cells provided the cDNA or gDNA that made up the material.

Profiling relied on immunoSEQ multiplex PCR, and the TCRdb table lists in-frame clones only, not all of them. The sample contains 160,000 or so clones, about 88% of which appear only once. From germline, CDR1 is MRHNA and CDR2 SNTAGT. The CDR3 extends over 14 amino acids. Unmatched junction bases numbered 4, after V lost 2 bases and J lost 5 bases. The sequence came from a woman aged 45-59 years with COVID-19, enrolled during active disease. Sequencing input: peripheral blood. This chain links TRBV6-4 with TRBJ2-3; 7 bases map to TRBD1. The CDR3 DNA reads TGTGCCAGCAGTGACAGGGGGCTTGAAGATACGCAGTATTTT. It translates to CASSDRGLEDTQYF.